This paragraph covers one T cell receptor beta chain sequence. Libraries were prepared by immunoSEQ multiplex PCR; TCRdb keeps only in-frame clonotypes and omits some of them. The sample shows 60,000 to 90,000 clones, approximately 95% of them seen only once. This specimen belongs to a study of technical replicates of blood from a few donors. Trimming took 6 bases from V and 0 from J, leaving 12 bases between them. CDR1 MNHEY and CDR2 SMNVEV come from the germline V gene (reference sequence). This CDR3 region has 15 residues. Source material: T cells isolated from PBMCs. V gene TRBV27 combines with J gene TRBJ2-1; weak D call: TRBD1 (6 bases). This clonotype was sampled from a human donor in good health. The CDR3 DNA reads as TGTGCCAGCAGAAGAACAGGGAGCTCCTACAATGAGCAGTTCTTC. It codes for CASRRTGSSYNEQFF.